Each of the 18 T cell receptor beta chains below was sequenced from the same sample in a study of human T cells and chemical hapten exposure. Time point reported: patch test 3, about 24 weeks after DPC sensitization. Specified treatment: therapeutic diphenylcyclopropenone sensitization with weekly scalp DPC. From the RACE reads, TCRdb called clonotypes with MiXCR, one entry per CDR3 protein. The repertoire holds about 90,000 distinct CDR3 sequences, with under 13% as singletons. Here the sequenced sample was whole blood, taken in connection with sensitization to the hapten diphenylcyclopropenone (DPC). The receptors here all came from a woman aged 30 to 39 with alopecia areata. Some clones in this sample may be carry-over from other donors' samples.

The rearrangement uses TRBV30 and TRBJ2-7; 9 positions match TRBD2. Looked up from germline, CDR1 is GTSNPN and CDR2 is SVGIG (reference sequence). The CDR3 extends over 12 amino acids. Trimming removed 1 base from V and 6 bases from J; junction bases left unmatched: 1. CDR3 DNA sequence: TGTGCCTGGAGTGAGCGGGGGGTCGAGCAGTACTTC. This gives the protein CAWSERGVEQYF.

Many counts were recorded for this clonotype. The rearrangement links TRBV19 to TRBJ2-6; D gene ambiguous. Per germline, CDR1 LNHDA and CDR2 SQIVND (reference sequence). The CDR3 length is 15 residues. Trimming cost V 3 bases and J 0 bases, with 6 bases left between them. The CDR3 here is CASSMPPSGANVLTF. CDR3 in DNA: TGTGCCAGTAGTATGCCACCCTCTGGGGCCAACGTCCTGACTTTC.

This clonotype was detected only a few times. This sequence joins TRBV30 and TRBJ1-1; D remains ambiguous. There are 11 residues in the CDR3. Between the trimmed V and J ends, which lost 2 bases and 4 bases, there was a span of 5 bases. CDR1 is GTSNPN, CDR2 SVGIG, per germline (reference sequence). The CDR3 nucleotides are TGTGCCTGGAGTAGCCTCACTGAAGCTTTCTTT. Its protein product is CAWSSLTEAFF.

This clonotype was seen a few times. This chain joins TRBV12-3 or TRBV12-4 and TRBJ2-2; the match to TRBD2 covers 13 bases. The length of the CDR3 is 16 residues. With V trimmed by 5 bases and J by 6 bases, 6 bases remained unmatched. DNA for the CDR3: TGTGCCAGCAGTCTCGGACTAGCGGGAGTTGCCGGGGAGCTGTTTTTT. Translated, it gives CASSLGLAGVAGELFF.

In this sample, this clonotype turned up a few times. The rearrangement uses TRBV2 and TRBJ2-2; a possible D gene is TRBD2 (5 bases). This CDR3 contains 14 residues. V gave up 6 bases and J gave up 3 bases, with 11 bases separating them. Germline V lookup: CDR1 SNHLY, CDR2 FYNNEI. The DNA for the CDR3 is TGTGCCAGCAGGAGGGAGTCGTACACCGGGGAGCTGTTTTTT. It translates to CASRRESYTGELFF.

This clonotype was seen repeatedly, ten times or more. This chain links TRBV6-2 or TRBV6-3 with TRBJ2-6, with D perhaps matching TRBD1 (6 bases). Per the germline V gene, CDR1 is MNHEY and CDR2 is SVGEGT. Between the trimmed V and J ends, which lost 6 bases and 0 bases, there was a span of 15 bases. This CDR3 contains 17 residues. The CDR3 DNA is TGTGCCAGCAGCCTGGGTGGACAGAGCTCTGGGGCCAACGTCCTGACTTTC. It yields the protein CASSLGGQSSGANVLTF.

The CDR3 spells CSVVRDRGTEAFF. The CDR3 DNA reads TGCAGCGTTGTTCGGGACAGGGGCACTGAAGCTTTCTTT. The rearrangement links TRBV29-1 to TRBJ1-1; 10 bases line up with TRBD1. This CDR3 is built from 13 residues. V lost 4 bases, J lost 4 bases, and 3 bases stayed unmatched. CDR1 and CDR2 (germline): SQVTM, ANQGSEA.

This clonotype was seen repeatedly, ten times or more. The chain couples TRBV28 to TRBJ2-7, with D unresolved. The germline V and J ends were trimmed by 4 bases and 0 bases, with 1 base remaining between them. There are 11 residues in the CDR3. The germline V gene has CDR1 MDHEN and CDR2 SYDVKM. The CDR3 is CASSSSYEQYF. The CDR3 DNA reads TGTGCCAGCAGTTCCTCCTACGAGCAGTACTTC.

This clonotype came up a few times. The chain employs TRBV20-1 and TRBJ2-7, with D maybe TRBD2 (6 bases). V lost 4 bases and J lost 3, with 22 bases in between. This CDR3 contains 16 residues. Germline V gives CDR1 DFQATT, CDR2 SNEGSKA (reference sequence). This chain's CDR3 is CSATSATSISGYEQYV. The CDR3 DNA reads TGCAGTGCTACCTCGGCGACGTCCATTAGCGGCTACGAGCAGTACGTC.

This clonotype has a count of ten or more. The chain employs TRBV28 and TRBJ2-6; D not resolved. Looked up from germline, CDR1 is MDHEN and CDR2 is SYDVKM. The CDR3 runs 14 residues. The V and J ends lost 3 bases and 4 bases respectively, with 7 bases between them. The CDR3 loop is CASSFESGANVLTF. CDR3 sequence (DNA): TGTGCCAGCAGTTTCGAATCCGGGGCCAACGTCCTGACTTTC.

This clonotype came up many times. This chain connects TRBV20-1 to TRBJ2-3; TRBD2 is a possible D gene (5 bases). V was shortened by 6 bases and J by 6 bases, with 13 bases between the two germline ends. There are 12 residues in the CDR3. In germline, CDR1 is DFQATT, CDR2 SNEGSKA (reference sequence). In DNA form, the CDR3 reads TGCAGTGCCCTAGGCATAGCGGATACGCAGTATTTT. Translation gives CSALGIADTQYF.

This clonotype was seen at least ten times. This chain links TRBV4-2 with TRBJ2-2; D unresolved. CDR3 length: 16 residues. CDR1 and CDR2 from the germline V gene are LGHNA and YNFKEQ. The V end lost 1 base, the J end lost 4 bases, and 13 bases lay between the germline ends. DNA for the CDR3: TGTGCCAGCAGCCAAGGCCCACAACGTACCACCGGGGAGCTGTTTTTT. Translating gives CASSQGPQRTTGELFF.

This clonotype has at least ten counts. J is TRBJ2-1 and V is TRBV20-1; TRBD2 is a possible D gene (6 bases). V was clipped by 0 bases and J by 9 bases, with 12 bases between them. Germline CDR1 and CDR2: DFQATT and SNEGSKA (reference sequence). The CDR3 contains 13 residues. CDR3 loop: CSARDRRGGEQFF. The CDR3 coding sequence is TGCAGTGCTAGAGATAGGCGGGGAGGTGAGCAGTTCTTC.

This clonotype has ten or more counts. This chain connects TRBV27 to TRBJ1-4, with TRBD1 matching over 9 bases. The ends lost 6 bases at V and 7 bases at J; junction bases unmatched: 3. The CDR3 extends over 13 amino acids. Germline CDR1 and CDR2: MNHEY and SMNVEV (reference sequence). The DNA of the CDR3 is TGTGCCAGCAGGGGACAGGGCGGTGAAAAACTGTTTTTT. This gives the protein CASRGQGGEKLFF.

This clonotype was counted a few times. CDR3 DNA: TGTGCCAGCAGACACGGGGGGCCAGAGCATTTT. This sequence encodes CASRHGGPEHF. The chain links TRBV6-4 to TRBJ1-5, with D perhaps TRBD1 (6 bases). Between the trimmed V and J ends, which lost 6 bases and 14 bases, there was a span of 14 bases. Germline CDR1 reads MRHNA; CDR2 reads SNTAGT. The CDR3 consists of 11 residues.

This clonotype was seen at least ten times. The chain is built from TRBV20-1 and TRBJ2-1, with TRBD2 as a possible D gene (6 bases). V was trimmed by 1 base and J by 2 bases, leaving 12 bases between them. Germline V gene data show CDR1 as DFQATT and CDR2 as SNEGSKA (reference sequence). The CDR3 contains 15 residues. In DNA, the CDR3 is TGCAGTGCTAGAGGCGCAGGGAGGCCCTACAATGAGCAGTTCTTC. Protein product: CSARGAGRPYNEQFF.

Only a few counts were recorded for this clonotype. The J gene is TRBJ2-3, the V gene TRBV29-1; D not certain. Deletions cut 8 bases from V and 3 bases from J, with 6 bases between. CDR3 size: 10 residues. The V gene's germline CDR1 is SQVTM and CDR2 ANQGSEA. The CDR3 protein is CSTLTDTQYF. The CDR3 region has the DNA TGCAGCACATTGACAGATACGCAGTATTTT.

The J gene is TRBJ1-6, the V gene TRBV10-3; 9 nucleotides line up with TRBD1. The V and J ends lost 2 bases and 11 bases, in that order; junction bases with no gene match: 4. Looked up from germline, CDR1 is ENHRY and CDR2 is SYGVKD. This CDR3 has 14 amino acids. CDR3 amino acids: CAISERQGDPPLHF. Here the CDR3 DNA reads TGTGCCATCAGTGAGAGACAGGGGGATCCACCCCTCCACTTT.